One T cell receptor (beta chain) is described in this entry. The V end lost 4 bases, the J end lost 6 bases, and 12 bases lay between the germline ends. Germline V lookup: CDR1 SEHNR, CDR2 FQNEAQ (reference sequence). There are 14 residues in the CDR3. These data come from a study of blood T cell repertoires in COVID-19. About the study: Acute and convalescent COVID-19 specimens originated in the United States, Italy and Spain.

TCRdb's copy holds only in-frame clones and misses some; the assay was immunoSEQ multiplex PCR. The table lists about 140,000 clones, around 78% of them singletons. Sequenced sample: peripheral blood. The chain combines TRBV7-9 with TRBJ2-2; D is possibly TRBD1 (6 bases). The sequence came from an older woman with acute or convalescent COVID-19. CDR3 region: CASSSPDRPGELFF. For the CDR3, the DNA is TGTGCCAGCAGCTCCCCCGACAGGCCCGGGGAGCTGTTTTTT.